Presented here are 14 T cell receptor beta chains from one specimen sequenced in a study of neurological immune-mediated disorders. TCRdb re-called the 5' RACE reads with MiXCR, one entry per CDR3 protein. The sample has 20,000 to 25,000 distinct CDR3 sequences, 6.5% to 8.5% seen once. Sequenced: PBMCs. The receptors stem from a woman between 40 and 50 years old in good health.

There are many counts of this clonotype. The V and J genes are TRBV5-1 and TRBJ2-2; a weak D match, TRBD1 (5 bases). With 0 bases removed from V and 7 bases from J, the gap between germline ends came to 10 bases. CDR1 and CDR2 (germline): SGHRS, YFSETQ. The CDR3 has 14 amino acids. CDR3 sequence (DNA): TGCGCCAGCAGCTTGGTTTGGGGCGACGGGGAGCTGTTTTTT. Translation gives CASSLVWGDGELFF.

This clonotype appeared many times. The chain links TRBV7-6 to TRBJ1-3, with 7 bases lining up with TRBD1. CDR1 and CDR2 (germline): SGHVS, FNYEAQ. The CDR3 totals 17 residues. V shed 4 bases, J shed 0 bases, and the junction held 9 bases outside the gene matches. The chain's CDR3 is CASSSRTGRRSGNTIYF. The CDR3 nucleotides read TGTGCCAGCAGCTCCAGGACAGGACGCCGCTCTGGAAACACCATATATTTT.

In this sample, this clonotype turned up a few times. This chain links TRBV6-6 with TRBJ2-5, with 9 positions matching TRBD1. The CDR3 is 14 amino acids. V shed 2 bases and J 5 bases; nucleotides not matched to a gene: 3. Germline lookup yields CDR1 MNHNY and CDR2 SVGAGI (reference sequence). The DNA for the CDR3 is TGTGCCAGCAGTTACGGGACAGGGCGGGAGACCCAGTACTTC. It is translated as CASSYGTGRETQYF.

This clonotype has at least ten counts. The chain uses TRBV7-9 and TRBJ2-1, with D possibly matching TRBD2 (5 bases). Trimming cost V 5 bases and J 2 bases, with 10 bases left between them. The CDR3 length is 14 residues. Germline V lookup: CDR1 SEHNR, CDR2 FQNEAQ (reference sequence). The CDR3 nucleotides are TGTGCCAGCAGCCGAACCGGGACCTACAATGAGCAGTTCTTC. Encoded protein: CASSRTGTYNEQFF.

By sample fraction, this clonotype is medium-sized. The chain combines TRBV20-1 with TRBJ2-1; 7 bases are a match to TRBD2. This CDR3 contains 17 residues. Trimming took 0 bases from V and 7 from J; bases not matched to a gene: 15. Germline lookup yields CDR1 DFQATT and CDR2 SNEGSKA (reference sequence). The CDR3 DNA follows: TGCAGTGCTAGAGACCCTAGGGTGGCGGGAGTCAAGAATGAGCAGTTCTTC. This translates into CSARDPRVAGVKNEQFF.

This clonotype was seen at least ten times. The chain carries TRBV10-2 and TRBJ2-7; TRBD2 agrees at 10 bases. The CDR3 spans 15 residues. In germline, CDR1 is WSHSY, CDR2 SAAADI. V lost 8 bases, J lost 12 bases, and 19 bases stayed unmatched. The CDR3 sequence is CASEASGSEGPTRYF. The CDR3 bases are TGCGCCAGCGAGGCTAGCGGGAGCGAGGGCCCAACTAGGTACTTC.

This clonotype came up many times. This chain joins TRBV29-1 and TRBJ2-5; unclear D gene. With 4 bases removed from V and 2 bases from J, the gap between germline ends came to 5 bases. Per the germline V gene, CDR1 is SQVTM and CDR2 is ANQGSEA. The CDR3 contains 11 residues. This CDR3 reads CSVAPQETQYF. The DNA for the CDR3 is TGCAGCGTTGCACCGCAAGAGACCCAGTACTTC. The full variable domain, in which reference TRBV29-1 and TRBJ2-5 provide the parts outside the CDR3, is SAVISQKPSRDICQRGTSLTIQCQVDSQVTMMFWYRQQPGQSLTLIATANQGSEATYESGFVIDKFPISRPNLTFSTLTVSNMSPEDSSIYLCSVAPQETQYFGPGTRLLVL.

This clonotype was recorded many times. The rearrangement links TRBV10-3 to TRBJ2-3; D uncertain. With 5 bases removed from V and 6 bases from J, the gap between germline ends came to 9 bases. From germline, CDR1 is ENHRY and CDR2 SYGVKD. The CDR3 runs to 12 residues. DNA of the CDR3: TGTGCCATCAGTACTGGAAGGGATACGCAGTATTTT. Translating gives CAISTGRDTQYF.

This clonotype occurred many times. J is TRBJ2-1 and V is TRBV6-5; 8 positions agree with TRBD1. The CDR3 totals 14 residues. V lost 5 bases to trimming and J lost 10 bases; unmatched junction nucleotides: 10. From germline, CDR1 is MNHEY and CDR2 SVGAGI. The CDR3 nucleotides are TGTGCCAGCAGTATCCTCCCAGGGGGCAACGAGCAGTTCTTC. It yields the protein CASSILPGGNEQFF.

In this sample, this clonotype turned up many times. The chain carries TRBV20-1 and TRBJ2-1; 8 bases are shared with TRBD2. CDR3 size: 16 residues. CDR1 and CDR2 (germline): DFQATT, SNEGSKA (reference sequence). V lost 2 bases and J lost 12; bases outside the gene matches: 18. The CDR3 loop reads CSARRGGQRERVRQFF. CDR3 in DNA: TGCAGTGCTAGAAGGGGAGGGCAGCGGGAGAGGGTTAGGCAGTTCTTC.

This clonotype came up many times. The CDR3 is CSARGPDRSYSNQPQHF. CDR3 in DNA: TGCAGTGCTAGGGGGCCGGACAGGTCCTATAGCAATCAGCCCCAGCATTTT. The V and J genes are TRBV20-1 and TRBJ1-5, with TRBD1 matching 7 bases. Germline-derived CDR1 and CDR2 are DFQATT and SNEGSKA (reference sequence). V was clipped by 3 bases and J by 0 bases; unmatched bases: 11. The CDR3 has 17 residues.

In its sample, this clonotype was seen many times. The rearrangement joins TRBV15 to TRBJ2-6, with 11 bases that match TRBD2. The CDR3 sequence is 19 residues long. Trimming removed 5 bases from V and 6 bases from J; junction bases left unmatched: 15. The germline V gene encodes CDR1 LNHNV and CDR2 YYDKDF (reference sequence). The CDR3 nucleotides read TGTGCCACCAGCGGACGACTAGCGGGACCTCACCATCCGGCCAACGTCCTGACTTTC. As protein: CATSGRLAGPHHPANVLTF.

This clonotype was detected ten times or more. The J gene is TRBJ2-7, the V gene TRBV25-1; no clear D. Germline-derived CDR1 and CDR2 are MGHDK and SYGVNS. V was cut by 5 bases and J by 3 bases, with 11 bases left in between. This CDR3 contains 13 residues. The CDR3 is CASSSATYYEQYF. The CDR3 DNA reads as TGTGCCAGCAGTTCGGCGACTTACTACGAGCAGTACTTC.

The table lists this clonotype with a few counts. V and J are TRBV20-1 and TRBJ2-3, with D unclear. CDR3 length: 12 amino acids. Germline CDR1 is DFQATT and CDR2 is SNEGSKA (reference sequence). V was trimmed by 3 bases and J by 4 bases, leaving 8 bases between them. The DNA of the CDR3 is TGCAGTGCTAGTCCCGGCCCAGATACGCAGTATTTT. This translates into CSASPGPDTQYF.